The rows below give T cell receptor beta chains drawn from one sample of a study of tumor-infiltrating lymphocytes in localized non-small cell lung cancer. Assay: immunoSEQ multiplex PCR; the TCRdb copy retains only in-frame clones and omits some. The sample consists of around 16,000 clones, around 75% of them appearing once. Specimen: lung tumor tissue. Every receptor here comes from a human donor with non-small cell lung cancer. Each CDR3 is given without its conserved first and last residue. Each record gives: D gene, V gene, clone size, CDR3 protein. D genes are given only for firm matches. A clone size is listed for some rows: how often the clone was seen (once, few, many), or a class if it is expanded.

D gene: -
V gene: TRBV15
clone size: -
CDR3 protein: ATSSSGYPGAQY

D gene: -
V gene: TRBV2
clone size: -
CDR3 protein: ASSAALEAF

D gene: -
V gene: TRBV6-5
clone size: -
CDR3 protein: ASSEPGPSEPQH

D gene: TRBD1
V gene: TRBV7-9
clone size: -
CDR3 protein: ASSGTGYEAF

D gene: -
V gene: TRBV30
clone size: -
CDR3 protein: AWSPTGGQPQH

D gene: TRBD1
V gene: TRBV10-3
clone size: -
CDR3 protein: AIRGDRGYHEQY

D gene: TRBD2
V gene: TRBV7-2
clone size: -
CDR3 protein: ASSLQRGDTGELF

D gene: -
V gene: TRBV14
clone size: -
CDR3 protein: ASSQDYNRMNTEAF

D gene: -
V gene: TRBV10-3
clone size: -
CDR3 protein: AISGSNYEQY

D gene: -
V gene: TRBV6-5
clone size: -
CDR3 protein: ASSSALLWDTIY

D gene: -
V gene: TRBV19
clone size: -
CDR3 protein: ASSINFGTLVGELF

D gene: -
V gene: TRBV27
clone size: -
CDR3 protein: ASSLSIKGGAGESEQY

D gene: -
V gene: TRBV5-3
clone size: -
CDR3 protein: ARRSGHPNTEAF

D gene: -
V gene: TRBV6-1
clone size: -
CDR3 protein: ASSENTGEGNEQF

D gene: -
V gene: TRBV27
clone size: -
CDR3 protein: ASSGTLGLEKLF

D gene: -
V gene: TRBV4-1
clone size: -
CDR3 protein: ASSHATGNWANVLT

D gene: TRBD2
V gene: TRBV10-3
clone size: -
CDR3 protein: AIRLAVQETQY

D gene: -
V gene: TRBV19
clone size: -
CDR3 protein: ASGRSLLWGYT

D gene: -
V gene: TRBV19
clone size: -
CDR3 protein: ASTSYGTAYNSPLH

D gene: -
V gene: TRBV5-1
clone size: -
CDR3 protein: ASSLESYWEPSGEAF

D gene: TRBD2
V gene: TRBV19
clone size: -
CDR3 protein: ASTPLQLAGVTGELF

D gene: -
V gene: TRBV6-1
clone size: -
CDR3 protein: ASSGDLGGRFLNGYT

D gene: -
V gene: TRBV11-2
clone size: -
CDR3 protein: ASSPLGRQKETQY

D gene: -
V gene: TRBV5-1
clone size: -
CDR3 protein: ASRVGVQYEQF

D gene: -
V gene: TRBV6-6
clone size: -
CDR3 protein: ASRSPRGPNQPQH

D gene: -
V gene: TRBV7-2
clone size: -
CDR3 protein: ASSKSGGNQPQH

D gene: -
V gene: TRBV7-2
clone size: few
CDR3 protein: ASSPTSSGGGNTIY

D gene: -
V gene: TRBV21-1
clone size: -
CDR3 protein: ASSKGTSCRETQY

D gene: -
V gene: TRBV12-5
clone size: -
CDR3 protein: ASGLYRRHYEQY

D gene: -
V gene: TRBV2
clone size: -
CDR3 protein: ASRGGTEAF

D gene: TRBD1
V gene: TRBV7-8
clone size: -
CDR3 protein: ASSLAATGGDSPLH

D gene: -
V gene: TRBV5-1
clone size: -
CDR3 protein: ASSPGTTMNTEAF

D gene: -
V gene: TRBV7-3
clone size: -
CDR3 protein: ASSLPLFSAGRYNEQF

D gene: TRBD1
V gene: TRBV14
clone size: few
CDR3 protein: ASSQAGGANNEQF

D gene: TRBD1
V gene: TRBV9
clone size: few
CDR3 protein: ASSVATQGAYNEQF

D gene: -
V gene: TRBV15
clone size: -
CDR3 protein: ATSRDYKGEQY

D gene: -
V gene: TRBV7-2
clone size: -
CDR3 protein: ASSKGGPEAF

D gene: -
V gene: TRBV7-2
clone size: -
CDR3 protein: ASSPGGAQGLYGYT

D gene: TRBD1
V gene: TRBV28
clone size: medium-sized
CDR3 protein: ATRDRGPNQPQH

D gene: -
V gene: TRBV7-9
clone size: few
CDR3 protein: ASSSPRQQGYEQY

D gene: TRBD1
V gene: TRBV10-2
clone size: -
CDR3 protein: ASHSRQGSSTGELF

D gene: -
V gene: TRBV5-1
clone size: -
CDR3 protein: ASSRGSLETQY

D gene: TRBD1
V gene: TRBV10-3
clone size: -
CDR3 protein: AISGDRGYTDTQY

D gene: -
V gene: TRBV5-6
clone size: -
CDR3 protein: ASSLELGDTEAF

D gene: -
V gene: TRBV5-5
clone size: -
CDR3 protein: ASSLEGGGSPLH

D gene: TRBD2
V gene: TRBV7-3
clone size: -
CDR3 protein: ASSRGLAGTGELF

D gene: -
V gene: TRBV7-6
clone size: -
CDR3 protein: ASSLSGGSSYEQY

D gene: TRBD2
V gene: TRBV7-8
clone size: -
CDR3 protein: ASSLRTSGRGESTDTQY

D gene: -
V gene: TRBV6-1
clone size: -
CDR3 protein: ASRGDTPNTGELF

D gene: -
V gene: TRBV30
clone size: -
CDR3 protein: AWEFVSNVLT